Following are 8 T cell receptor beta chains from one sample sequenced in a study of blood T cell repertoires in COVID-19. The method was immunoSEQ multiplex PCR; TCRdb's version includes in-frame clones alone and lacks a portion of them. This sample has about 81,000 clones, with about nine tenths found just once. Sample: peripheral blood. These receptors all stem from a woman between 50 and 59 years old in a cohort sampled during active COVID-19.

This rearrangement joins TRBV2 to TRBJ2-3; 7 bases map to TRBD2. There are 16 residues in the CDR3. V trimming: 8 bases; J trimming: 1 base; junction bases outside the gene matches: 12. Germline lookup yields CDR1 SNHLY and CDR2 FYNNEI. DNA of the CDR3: TGTGCCAGCCGGTTCCAAGCGGGGTCGGGCACAGATACGCAGTATTTT. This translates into CASRFQAGSGTDTQYF.

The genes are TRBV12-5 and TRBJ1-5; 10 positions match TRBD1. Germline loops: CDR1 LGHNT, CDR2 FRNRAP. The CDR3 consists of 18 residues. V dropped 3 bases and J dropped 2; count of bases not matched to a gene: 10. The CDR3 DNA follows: TGTGCTAGTGGTTTCAACCGACAGGGGGCGGGGGGCAATCAGCCCCAGCATTTT. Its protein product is CASGFNRQGAGGNQPQHF. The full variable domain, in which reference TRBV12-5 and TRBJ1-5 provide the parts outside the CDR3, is DARVTQTPRHKVTEMGQEVTMRCQPILGHNTVFWYRQTMMQGLELLAYFRNRAPLDDSGMPKDRFSAEMPDATLATLKIQPSEPRDSAVYFCASGFNRQGAGGNQPQHFGDGTRLSIL.

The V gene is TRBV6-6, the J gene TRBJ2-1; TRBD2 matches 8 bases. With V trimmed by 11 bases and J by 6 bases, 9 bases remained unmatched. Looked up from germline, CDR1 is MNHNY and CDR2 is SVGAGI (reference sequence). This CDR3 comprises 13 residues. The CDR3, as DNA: TGTGCCGGTAAGCGGGAGCTAGGCAATGAGCAGTTCTTC. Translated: CAGKRELGNEQFF.

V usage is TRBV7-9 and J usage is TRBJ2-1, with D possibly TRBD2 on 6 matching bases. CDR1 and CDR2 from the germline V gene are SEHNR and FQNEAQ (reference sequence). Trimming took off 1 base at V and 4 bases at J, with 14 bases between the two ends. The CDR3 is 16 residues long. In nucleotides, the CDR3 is TGTGCCAGCAGCTTAGTCCCGGGACTTCTGTACAATGAGCAGTTCTTC. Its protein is CASSLVPGLLYNEQFF.

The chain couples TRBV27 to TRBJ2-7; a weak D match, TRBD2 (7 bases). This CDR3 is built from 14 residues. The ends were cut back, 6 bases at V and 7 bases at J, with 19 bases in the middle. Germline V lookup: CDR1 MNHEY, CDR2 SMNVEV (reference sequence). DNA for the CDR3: TGTGCCAGCAGCCCGGGGGCGGGAGTAGGAGAGCAGTACTTC. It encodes CASSPGAGVGEQYF.

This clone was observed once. CDR3 in amino acids: CASSSGTGPNEQFF. The CDR3 DNA reads TGTGCCAGCAGCTCCGGGACAGGTCCCAATGAGCAGTTCTTC. The chain combines TRBV11-2 with TRBJ2-1; 8 positions agree with TRBD1. This CDR3 is 14 amino acids long. Germline trimming cut 4 bases from V and 6 bases from J; bases unmatched to any gene: 5. Germline loops: CDR1 SGHAT, CDR2 FQNNGV.

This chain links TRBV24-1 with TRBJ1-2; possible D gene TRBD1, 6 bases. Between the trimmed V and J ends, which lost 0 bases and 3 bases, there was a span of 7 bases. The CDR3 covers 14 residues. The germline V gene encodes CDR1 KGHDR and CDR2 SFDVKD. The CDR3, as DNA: TGTGCCACCAGTGATTTGAACAGGGACTATGGCTACACCTTC. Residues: CATSDLNRDYGYTF.

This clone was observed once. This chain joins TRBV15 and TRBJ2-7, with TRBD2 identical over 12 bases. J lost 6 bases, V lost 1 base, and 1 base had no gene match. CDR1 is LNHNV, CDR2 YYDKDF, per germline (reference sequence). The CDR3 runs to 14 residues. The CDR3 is CATSRGLAGAEQYF. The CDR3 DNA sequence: TGTGCCACCAGCAGAGGACTAGCGGGGGCCGAGCAGTACTTC.